These 24 T cell receptor beta chains were sequenced from one sample in a study of blood T cell repertoires in COVID-19. Only in-frame clones appear in the TCRdb table, and some are missing; sequencing was by immunoSEQ multiplex PCR. The sample contains 190,000 or so clones, roughly three quarters of which appear only once. Sequenced sample: peripheral blood. These receptors originate from a woman at least 80 years old with COVID-19, enrolled during active disease.

The chain links TRBV7-7 to TRBJ2-3, with 10 bases lining up with TRBD2. This CDR3 region has 15 residues. The V and J ends lost 3 bases and 4 bases, in that order; junction bases with no gene match: 4. Per germline, CDR1 SSHAT and CDR2 FNYEAQ (reference sequence). Here the CDR3 DNA reads TGTGCCAGCAGCTTTAGCGGGGGGATCTCAGATACGCAGTATTTT. Protein: CASSFSGGISDTQYF. Drawing the rest from reference TRBV7-7 and TRBJ2-3, the complete variable domain is GAGVSQSPRYKVTKRGQDVTLRCDPISSHATLYWYQQALGQGPEFLTYFNYEAQPDKSGLPSDRFSAERPEGSISTLTIQRTEQRDSAMYRCASSFSGGISDTQYFGPGTRLTVL.

The chain has TRBV28 and TRBJ2-3, with D perhaps TRBD1 (6 bases). V was shortened by 1 base and J by 6 bases, with 14 bases between the two germline ends. Germline CDR1 MDHEN, CDR2 SYDVKM. CDR3 size: 15 residues. CDR3 bases: TGTGCCAGCAGTTTATTAGAGGGGGTGGGTGATACGCAGTATTTT. Encoded protein: CASSLLEGVGDTQYF.

J is TRBJ2-1 and V is TRBV28; possible D gene TRBD2, 5 bases. Trimming stripped 7 bases from V and 3 bases from J, with 13 bases between. Germline loops: CDR1 MDHEN, CDR2 SYDVKM. The CDR3 consists of 14 residues. CDR3 loop: CASKAGGGYNEQFF. As DNA, the CDR3 is TGTGCCAGCAAGGCGGGCGGAGGCTACAATGAGCAGTTCTTC.

The V and J genes are TRBV6-2 or TRBV6-3 and TRBJ2-7; the match to TRBD1 covers 8 bases. V lost 6 bases and J lost 2; bases outside the gene matches: 18. The germline V gene encodes CDR1 MNHEY and CDR2 SVGEGT. The CDR3 runs to 18 residues. The chain's CDR3 is CASSPDPVIGTGAYEQYF. The CDR3 bases are TGTGCCAGCAGCCCCGATCCTGTGATAGGGACAGGCGCCTACGAGCAGTACTTC.

The chain carries TRBV24-1 and TRBJ2-1; 10 bases fit TRBD2. V was pared by 9 bases and J by 10 bases, with 17 bases of the junction left unmatched. This CDR3 region has 16 residues. Germline CDR1 KGHDR, CDR2 SFDVKD. In nucleotides, the CDR3 is TGTGCCACCCGAAACTCCGGGACTAGCGTGACTTCGGAGCAGTTCTTC. Protein product: CATRNSGTSVTSEQFF.

This chain joins TRBV19 and TRBJ1-4; 7 bases are a match to TRBD1. This CDR3 has 15 residues. V lost 4 bases, J lost 8 bases, and 10 bases stayed unmatched. CDR1 and CDR2 from the germline V gene are LNHDA and SQIVND (reference sequence). The DNA of the CDR3 is TGTGCCAGTAGTAGCACGGGACAGTTAGGCGAAAAACTGTTTTTT. This codes for CASSSTGQLGEKLFF.

This clone has a single count. The chain links TRBV30 to TRBJ2-3, with TRBD1 matching over 8 bases. Germline CDR1 is GTSNPN and CDR2 is SVGIG (reference sequence). V lost 3 bases, J lost 2 bases, and 7 bases stayed unmatched. The CDR3 spans 15 residues. The CDR3 sequence: CAWRPNRGATDTQYF. The CDR3 region has the DNA TGTGCCTGGAGGCCCAACAGGGGGGCCACAGATACGCAGTATTTT.

This chain joins TRBV5-1 and TRBJ2-7; TRBD1 might be the D (5 bases). Germline V gives CDR1 SGHRS, CDR2 YFSETQ. With 4 bases removed from V and 0 bases from J, the gap between germline ends came to 11 bases. The CDR3 loop spans 14 amino acids. CDR3: CASSVVQGSYEQYF. For the CDR3, the DNA is TGCGCCAGCAGCGTTGTCCAGGGCTCCTACGAGCAGTACTTC.

This chain joins TRBV11-2 and TRBJ1-4; TRBD1 might be the D (6 bases). V was trimmed by 6 bases and J by 8 bases, leaving 10 bases between them. CDR1 is SGHAT, CDR2 FQNNGV, per germline. The CDR3 spans 12 residues. The CDR3 nucleotides are TGTGCCAGCAGTCTTAGGGGGGAAAAACTGTTTTTT. Its protein is CASSLRGEKLFF.

The rearrangement joins TRBV25-1 to TRBJ2-5, with D maybe TRBD1 (6 bases). CDR1 MGHDK and CDR2 SYGVNS come from the germline V gene. The CDR3 has 14 residues. Trimming shortened V by 0 bases and J by 5 bases, and 10 bases separated the two germline ends. The CDR3, as DNA: TGTGCCAGCAGTGAATATGGGGGACATGAGACCCAGTACTTC. Translating gives CASSEYGGHETQYF. Filled out from reference TRBV25-1 and TRBJ2-5, the complete variable domain reads EADIYQTPRYLVIGTGKKITLECSQTMGHDKMYWYQQDPGMELHLIHYSYGVNSTEKGDLSSESTVSRIRTEHFPLTLESARPSHTSQYLCASSEYGGHETQYFGPGTRLLVL.

This clone is a singleton in its sample. This chain joins TRBV5-4 and TRBJ2-3; 8 positions match TRBD2. Germline-derived CDR1 and CDR2 are SGHNT and YYREEE (reference sequence). The CDR3 length is 15 residues. With 7 bases clipped from V and 0 bases from J, the junction kept 7 bases outside the gene matches. For the CDR3, the DNA is TGTGCCAGCGAGCCTTCGGGAGGGAGCACAGATACGCAGTATTTT. Translating gives CASEPSGGSTDTQYF.

In regard to this clone: Other DNA sequences of this sample code for an identical CDR3. The genes are TRBV24-1 and TRBJ2-3; 14 bases line up with TRBD2. Losses at the gene ends were 4 bases for V and 11 bases for J; bases not matched to a gene: 13. CDR3 size: 17 residues. The germline CDR1 and CDR2 sequences are KGHDR and SFDVKD. This CDR3 is CATSEYGTSGRESEQYF. As DNA, the CDR3 is TGTGCCACCAGTGAGTACGGGACTAGCGGGAGAGAGTCCGAGCAGTATTTT.

The chain links TRBV6-5 to TRBJ1-1; weak D call: TRBD1 (5 bases). The CDR3 totals 14 residues. Germline-derived CDR1 and CDR2 are MNHEY and SVGAGI. Trimming took off 2 bases at V and 6 bases at J, with 13 bases between the two ends. In DNA form, the CDR3 reads TGTGCCAGCAGTTACGGAGCGCCGGGGGCTGAAGCTTTCTTT. Translated, it gives CASSYGAPGAEAFF.

J is TRBJ2-1 and V is TRBV5-1; 11 bases map to TRBD2. In germline, CDR1 is SGHRS, CDR2 YFSETQ. With V trimmed by 0 bases and J by 1 base, 9 bases remained unmatched. This CDR3 is built from 19 residues. The CDR3 region has the DNA TGCGCCAGCAGCTTGGGTCTAGCGGGAGGTGGGTTATCCTACAATGAGCAGTTCTTC. It encodes CASSLGLAGGGLSYNEQFF. Complete variable domain (other parts from reference TRBV5-1 and TRBJ2-1): KAGVTQTPRYLIKTRGQQVTLSCSPISGHRSVSWYQQTPGQGLQFLFEYFSETQRNKGNFPGRFSGRQFSNSRSEMNVSTLELGDSALYLCASSLGLAGGGLSYNEQFFGPGTRLTVL.

This chain connects TRBV5-4 to TRBJ1-1; maybe TRBD1 (6 bases). The CDR3 is made up of 14 amino acids. V lost 2 bases and J 1 base, leaving 9 bases between the germline ends. From germline, CDR1 is SGHNT and CDR2 YYREEE (reference sequence). The CDR3 sequence is CASSLGTQNTEAFF. The CDR3 DNA follows: TGTGCCAGCAGCTTAGGGACACAGAACACTGAAGCTTTCTTT.

The rearrangement links TRBV2 to TRBJ2-7, with D maybe TRBD2 (6 bases). The CDR3 consists of 15 residues. From germline, CDR1 is SNHLY and CDR2 FYNNEI. V shed 4 bases and J shed 0 bases, with 13 bases lying between them. CDR3 in amino acids: CASSVRGASSYEQYF. DNA of the CDR3: TGTGCCAGCAGTGTTCGCGGGGCTAGCTCCTACGAGCAGTACTTC.

The V call is TRBV4-2, the J call TRBJ2-2, with no clear D. The ends were cut back, 0 bases at V and 7 bases at J, with 15 bases in the middle. This CDR3 has 16 amino acids. Germline-derived CDR1 and CDR2 are LGHNA and YNFKEQ. The CDR3 nucleotides read TGTGCCAGCAGCCAAGATTCCCTCTCTAGTGGCGGGGAGCTGTTTTTT. It codes for CASSQDSLSSGGELFF.

This clone has just a few counts. The chain is built from TRBV5-1 and TRBJ1-4, with D hard to call. The V gene's germline CDR1 is SGHRS and CDR2 YFSETQ. V lost 2 bases and J lost 3, with 8 bases in between. The CDR3 covers 14 residues. This CDR3 is CASSFSSPNEKLFF. The CDR3 nucleotides are TGCGCCAGCAGCTTTAGCAGTCCTAATGAAAAACTGTTTTTT.

This clone is a singleton in its sample. This chain joins TRBV5-8 and TRBJ2-1; a weak D match, TRBD2 (5 bases). Per germline, CDR1 SGHTS and CDR2 YDEGEE. The germline V and J ends were trimmed by 3 bases and 2 bases, with 9 bases remaining between them. The CDR3 totals 14 residues. The CDR3 is CASSSGITYNEQFF. The CDR3 region has the DNA TGTGCCAGCAGCTCGGGAATCACCTACAATGAGCAGTTCTTC.

The V call is TRBV21-1, the J call TRBJ1-6. TRBV21-1 is given as a pseudogene. CDR3 length equals 14 residues. The CDR3 region has the DNA TGTGCCAGCAGCAAAGTACGGGGGAGAACACCCCTCCACTTT. Its protein is CASSKVRGRTPLHF.

V and J are TRBV7-2 and TRBJ2-1; D might be TRBD1 (6 bases). CDR1 and CDR2 (germline): SGHTA, FQGNSA. This CDR3 has 13 amino acids. V lost 4 bases to trimming and J lost 3 bases, with 7 bases between them. The CDR3 sequence: CASSWTDYNEQFF. The CDR3 DNA sequence: TGTGCCAGCAGCTGGACAGACTACAATGAGCAGTTCTTC.

This clone was recorded at least ten times. V gene TRBV3-1 (or the pseudogene TRBV3-2) combines with J gene TRBJ1-2; no clear D. Germline CDR1 LGHDT, CDR2 YNNKEL (reference sequence). The V end lost 1 base, the J end lost 2 bases, and 11 bases lay between the germline ends. The CDR3 runs 15 residues. DNA of the CDR3: TGTGCCAGCAGCCAAGGGGCCGTAGGAAACTATGGCTACACCTTC. Amino acids: CASSQGAVGNYGYTF.

This chain connects TRBV7-6 to TRBJ1-2; tentative D call: TRBD1 (6 bases). From germline, CDR1 is SGHVS and CDR2 FNYEAQ. The V end was cut by 5 bases, the J end by 6 bases, with 16 bases between. The CDR3 loop spans 14 amino acids. In DNA, the CDR3 is TGTGCCAGCAGCGGAAGGGGGGGATGGGATGGCTACACCTTC. This codes for CASSGRGGWDGYTF.

The J gene is TRBJ2-2, the V gene TRBV7-3, with D possibly being TRBD1 (5 bases). Germline lookup yields CDR1 SGHTA and CDR2 FQGTGA. V lost 5 bases and J 3 bases, leaving 13 bases between the germline ends. The CDR3 is 15 residues long. For the CDR3, the DNA is TGTGCCAGCAGCCGTTCAGGGAAGGACACCGGGGAGCTGTTTTTT. This translates into CASSRSGKDTGELFF.